This note documents a single TCR beta chain sequence. Its antigen is unknown. No base quality values were provided; no much bigger clone lies one nucleotide off. This sample is drawn from a study of T cells after posttransplantation cyclophosphamide (TCRdb year 2016). Regarding the research as a whole: T cell repertoire reconstitution was tracked by TRB sequencing after myeloablative bone marrow transplantation in which posttransplantation cyclophosphamide was used as GVHD prophylaxis. Antigen receptor sequencing covered samples from approximately 38 PTCy-treated patients and some 15 of their related bone marrow donors. TRB sequencing was performed on blood from all 35 or so PTCy patients with 1-year posttransplant specimens. TRB sequencing was also done on up to 3 additional blood samples from 2 to 5.2 years after transplant in 3 patients, and on pretransplant blood from several patients. Because TRA and TRB clonality correlated tightly in under 10 samples, later TCR analyses were limited to TRB. Public TRB sequences were compared against a database of over 3,600 sequences linked to responses to pathogens, tumor antigens, self-antigens and alloantigens. Paper-wide results and their limitations: Donor-recipient similarity was low at 1-2 months but increased during the first year, and donor CD8+ memory clones often dominated later blood repertoires. Across fewer than 55 patients, TRB clonality was highly associated with recipient CMV seropositivity and CMV reactivation, and PTCy diversity was similar to diversity in CNI/methotrexate controls. The TRB repertoires of T cells infiltrating skin or GI tract showed only limited overlap with the TRB repertoires of T cells in blood.

TRB sequencing used genomic DNA with the immunoSEQ assay at survey resolution or the hsTCRB kit. The study's processing was this. The immunoSEQ software handled initial read processing, and the LymphoSeq R package was used for repertoire analyses. Clonality was computed as 1 minus normalized Shannon entropy; Gini coefficient was also calculated for each TRB dataset. Phenotypes of unsorted samples were inferred by mapping TRB sequences from sorted subsets of the recipient or donor onto unsorted samples of the same recipient. This immuneACCESS table, as held by TCRdb, lists in-frame sequences with V and J called but not all clones. Of the missing ones, under half trace to an unresolved V gene in checked studies; the others have no known cause. V and J calls and clone size are given by that table; D and trimming were obtained from the DNA. The sample has 47,000 or so clones on record, 85% to 95% of them singletons. Around 3% of the sample is taken by the ten largest.

On the day of marrow donation, related bone marrow donors gave peripheral blood samples. Mononuclear cells from peripheral blood and bone marrow were separated by Ficoll-Hypaque density centrifugation and then cryopreserved. There are 15 amino acids in the CDR3, from cysteine to phenylalanine inclusive. Kept here is only the CDR3 DNA, which spans 45 bases and is read in frame from base 1. V sheds 4 bases and J sheds 5 bases, leaving 14 bases between their ends. For CDR1 and CDR2, the germline V gene lists SGHNT and YENEEA. The chain is made from TRBV11-3 and TRBJ2-2; the D gene remains uncertain. The sequenced sample consisted of PBMCs. The source is a woman between 45 and 65 years old in good health and a related stem cell transplant donor. The DNA sequence is given as TGTGCCAGCAGCTCCACCTCTCTGCGAACCGGGGAGCTGTTTTTT. Its protein reads: CASSSTSLRTGELFF.